This T cell receptor beta chain was profiled in a study of Graves' ophthalmopathy and Graves' hyperthyroidism. Whole-study findings and limits: Ophthalmopathy versus stable hyperthyroidism: 13-signature model gave around 86% sensitivity, 75% to 83% specificity.

CDR3 regions of TCR beta were amplified from RNA transcripts. HTBI primers primed a first-round RT-PCR, and a second-round multiplex PCR followed. From the multiplex PCR reads, TCRdb called clonotypes with MiXCR, one entry per CDR3 protein. Of more than 550,000 distinct CDR3 sequences in the sample, about 41% are singletons; the top ten hold 3% to 4%. Other autoimmune disease, uncontrolled infection, pregnancy and lactation led to exclusion. Details on this clonotype: Its matching antigen is unknown.

The CDR3 extends over 16 amino acids. V was pared by 6 bases and J by 1 base, with 11 bases of the junction left unmatched. Germline loops: CDR1 LNHDA, CDR2 SQIVND (reference sequence). This receptor was identified in an adult man with Graves' ophthalmopathy. The V call is TRBV19, the J call TRBJ1-2; TRBD1 agrees at 7 bases. Material: peripheral blood. The CDR3 spells CASRSKGAGINYGYTF. As DNA, the CDR3 is TGTGCCAGTAGGAGTAAGGGGGCCGGAATTAACTATGGCTACACCTTC.